This T cell receptor (beta chain) originates from a study of blood T cell repertoires in COVID-19. Study information: Whether acute or convalescent, the COVID-19 samples came from the United States, Italy and Spain. The cDNA or gDNA used as material had been derived from T cells, B-cell-depleted T cells, or PBMCs.

Original analysis: Amplifying reference gene primers gave estimates of nucleated cell counts. Assay: immunoSEQ multiplex PCR; the TCRdb copy retains only in-frame clones and omits some. That table supplies the V and J calls and clone size; D and trimming were determined from the DNA. The sample lists about 150,000 clones, around 85% seen once, with under 3% in the top ten. The sample comprised peripheral blood. The receptor comes from a woman between 40 and 50 years old with active or convalescent COVID-19.

In nucleotides, the CDR3 is TGTGCCATCAGCCAGGACAGGGTGGACTATGGCTACACCTTC. Its translation is CAISQDRVDYGYTF. The chain employs TRBV10-3 and TRBJ1-2, with 8 bases fitting TRBD1. Germline trimming cut 6 bases from V and 3 bases from J; bases unmatched to any gene: 6. The CDR3 covers 14 residues. Looked up from germline, CDR1 is ENHRY and CDR2 is SYGVKD.